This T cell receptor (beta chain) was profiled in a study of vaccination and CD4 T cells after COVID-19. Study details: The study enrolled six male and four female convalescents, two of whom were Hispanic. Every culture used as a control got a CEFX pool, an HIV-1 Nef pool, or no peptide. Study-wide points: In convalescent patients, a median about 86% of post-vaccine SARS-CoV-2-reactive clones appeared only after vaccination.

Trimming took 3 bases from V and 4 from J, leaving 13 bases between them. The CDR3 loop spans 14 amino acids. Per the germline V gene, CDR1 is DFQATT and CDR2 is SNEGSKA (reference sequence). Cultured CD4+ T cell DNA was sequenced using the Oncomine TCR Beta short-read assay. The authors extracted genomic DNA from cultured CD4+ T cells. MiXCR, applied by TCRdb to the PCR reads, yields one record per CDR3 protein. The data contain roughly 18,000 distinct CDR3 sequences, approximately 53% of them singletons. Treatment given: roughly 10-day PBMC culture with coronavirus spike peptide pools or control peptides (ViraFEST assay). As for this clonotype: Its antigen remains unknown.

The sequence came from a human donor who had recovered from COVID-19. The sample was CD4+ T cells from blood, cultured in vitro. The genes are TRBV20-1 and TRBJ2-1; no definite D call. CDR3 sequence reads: CSASRPALYNEQFF. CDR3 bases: TGCAGTGCTAGCCGGCCCGCCTTATACAATGAGCAGTTCTTC.